A selection of T cell receptor beta chains follows, all from one sample in a study of shared clonotypes between healthy human individuals. Repertoires were generated with immunoSEQ multiplex PCR, while TCRdb's copy carries only in-frame clones and drops some. In the table there are about 820,000 clones, about 91% of which are singletons. Material for sequencing was naive CD8+ T cells sorted from blood. The origin of the receptors is a man aged 25 to 45 in good health. The CDR3 runs from the conserved cysteine through the conserved F or W. D genes are given only for firm matches. Size values are once, few and many counts, or a class for expanded clones, and some rows have none.

D gene	clone size	V gene	J gene	CDR3 protein	CDR3 DNA
TRBD1	NA	TRBV6-5	TRBJ2-7	CASGLQGAPYEQYF	TGTGCCAGCGGACTCCAGGGGGCACCCTACGAGCAGTACTTC
NA	NA	TRBV6-1	TRBJ2-1	CATEGLAGALNEQFF	TGTGCCACGGAGGGGTTGGCGGGGGCCCTCAATGAGCAGTTCTTC
NA	NA	TRBV28	TRBJ2-7	CASAGAAYEQYF	TGTGCCAGCGCGGGGGCGGCCTACGAGCAGTACTTC
NA	NA	TRBV14	TRBJ2-1	CASSQDSYNEQFF	TGTGCCAGCAGCCAAGACTCTTACAATGAGCAGTTCTTC
TRBD2	NA	TRBV4-1	TRBJ2-7	CASSQRTSVYEQYF	TGCGCCAGCAGCCAAAGGACTAGCGTCTACGAGCAGTACTTC
NA	NA	TRBV28	TRBJ2-3	CASSLLGWEFSTDTQYF	TGTGCCAGCAGCCTTCTAGGGTGGGAGTTTAGCACAGATACGCAGTATTTT
TRBD2	once	TRBV19	TRBJ2-1	CASSIAGGPRNEQFF	TGTGCCAGTAGCATAGCGGGAGGGCCCCGCAATGAGCAGTTCTTC
NA	NA	TRBV14	TRBJ2-7	CASSQVSYEQYF	TGTGCCAGCAGCCAAGTTTCATACGAGCAGTACTTC
NA	NA	TRBV2	TRBJ2-1	CASSPVTGSSYNEQFF	TGTGCCAGCAGTCCAGTTACAGGGAGCTCCTACAATGAGCAGTTCTTC
TRBD2	NA	TRBV12-5	TRBJ2-2	CASGLTSGRALFGELFF	TGTGCTAGTGGTTTGACTAGCGGGAGGGCCCTTTTCGGGGAGCTGTTTTTT
NA	many	TRBV7-9	TRBJ2-5	CASSLDPYIQETQYF	TGTGCCAGCAGCTTAGATCCCTACATACAAGAGACCCAGTACTTC